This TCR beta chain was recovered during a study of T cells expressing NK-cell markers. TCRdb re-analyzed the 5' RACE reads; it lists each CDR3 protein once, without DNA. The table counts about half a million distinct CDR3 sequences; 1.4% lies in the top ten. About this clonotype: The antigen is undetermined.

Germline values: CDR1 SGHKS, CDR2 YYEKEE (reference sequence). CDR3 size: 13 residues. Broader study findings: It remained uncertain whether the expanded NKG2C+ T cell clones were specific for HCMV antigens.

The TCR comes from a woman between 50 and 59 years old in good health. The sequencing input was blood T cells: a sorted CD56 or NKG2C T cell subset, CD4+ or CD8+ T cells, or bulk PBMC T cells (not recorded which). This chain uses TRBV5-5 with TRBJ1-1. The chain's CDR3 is CASSLEPYTEAFF.